Shown below are 13 T cell receptor beta chains from a single sample sequenced in a study of T cell responses to AZD1222 COVID-19 vaccine. Assay: immunoSEQ multiplex PCR; the TCRdb copy retains only in-frame clones and omits some. The repertoire includes 150,000 to 250,000 clones, 91% of them detected once, and roughly 3.5% sits in the top ten. The sequenced sample was peripheral blood, obtained 28 days after the second AZD1222 dose. All receptors come from an adult who received the AZD1222 COVID-19 vaccine.

The chain links TRBV12-3 or TRBV12-4 to TRBJ1-6; weak D call: TRBD1 (5 bases). The germline V and J ends were trimmed by 6 bases and 8 bases, with 11 bases remaining between them. The CDR3 runs to 13 residues. The CDR3 loop reads CASRGRGDSPLHF. In DNA, the CDR3 is TGTGCCAGCAGGGGACGGGGGGATTCACCCCTCCACTTT.

This chain uses TRBV27 with TRBJ2-7; 9 bases line up with TRBD2. Germline V lookup: CDR1 MNHEY, CDR2 SMNVEV (reference sequence). J was trimmed by 4 bases and V by 8 bases; bases with no gene match: 12. CDR3 length: 15 residues. CDR3 nucleotide sequence: TGTGCCAGCGGCCGACGAGCGGGAGGACCATACGAGCAGTACTTC. It is translated as CASGRRAGGPYEQYF.

V usage is TRBV19 and J usage is TRBJ2-5; TRBD2 matches at 11 bases. V dropped 5 bases and J dropped 2; count of bases not matched to a gene: 4. The CDR3 consists of 15 residues. Looked up from germline, CDR1 is LNHDA and CDR2 is SQIVND (reference sequence). CDR3 protein: CASSGLAGGQETQYF. DNA for the CDR3: TGTGCCAGTAGTGGCTTAGCGGGAGGGCAAGAGACCCAGTACTTC.

The chain is built from TRBV7-2 and TRBJ2-5, with 7 bases lining up with TRBD2. Losses at the gene ends were 5 bases for V and 1 base for J; bases not matched to a gene: 7. The germline V gene has CDR1 SGHTA and CDR2 FQGNSA. The CDR3 totals 15 residues. The CDR3 reads CASSPFSGPQETQYF. DNA of the CDR3: TGTGCCAGCAGCCCCTTTAGCGGGCCCCAAGAGACCCAGTACTTC.

The chain employs TRBV20-1 and TRBJ2-1, with no clear D. V lost 8 bases and J lost 5, with 7 bases in between. CDR1 and CDR2 from the germline V gene are DFQATT and SNEGSKA (reference sequence). The CDR3 has 10 residues. The CDR3 bases are TGCAGTCCAATTGACAATGAGCAGTTCTTC. Protein product: CSPIDNEQFF.

The chain carries TRBV12-3 or TRBV12-4 and TRBJ2-1; a possible D gene is TRBD2 (6 bases). The CDR3 runs 13 residues. The V end was cut by 3 bases, the J end by 6 bases, with 9 bases between. The CDR3 region has the DNA TGTGCCAGCAGTTTCACTAGCCTCAATGAGCAGTTCTTC. This gives the protein CASSFTSLNEQFF.

This chain joins TRBV27 and TRBJ1-5; D call uncertain. The V and J ends lost 5 bases and 0 bases respectively, with 11 bases between them. CDR1 and CDR2 (germline): MNHEY, SMNVEV (reference sequence). The CDR3 loop spans 15 amino acids. The CDR3 is CASSPPGYSNQPQHF. In nucleotides, the CDR3 is TGTGCCAGCAGTCCCCCGGGCTATAGCAATCAGCCCCAGCATTTT.

V gene TRBV28 combines with J gene TRBJ1-2; D unresolved. The CDR3 loop spans 13 amino acids. V lost 6 bases and J 2 bases, leaving 10 bases between the germline ends. The germline gives CDR1 MDHEN, CDR2 SYDVKM. This CDR3 is CASSPVLNYGYTF. CDR3 DNA sequence: TGTGCCAGCAGCCCAGTCCTAAACTATGGCTACACCTTC.

V is TRBV7-2 and J is TRBJ2-3; D gene unclear. V gave up 0 bases and J gave up 5 bases, with 3 bases separating them. CDR1 SGHTA and CDR2 FQGNSA come from the germline V gene. There are 12 residues in the CDR3. The DNA for the CDR3 is TGTGCCAGCAGCTTAGCGATAGATACGCAGTATTTT. Translating gives CASSLAIDTQYF.

The chain uses TRBV9 and TRBJ2-1; 8 nucleotides line up with TRBD2. Germline assignment: CDR1 SGDLS and CDR2 YYNGEE. Trimming removed 0 bases from V and 10 bases from J; junction bases left unmatched: 6. The CDR3 runs to 14 residues. CDR3 sequence: CASSVAPIAGEQFF. CDR3 coding DNA: TGTGCCAGCAGCGTAGCGCCAATAGCGGGGGAGCAGTTCTTC.

The rearrangement joins TRBV6-4 to TRBJ1-2, with 11 bases matching TRBD1. Germline V lookup: CDR1 MRHNA, CDR2 SNTAGT. J lost 6 bases, V lost 5 bases, and 2 bases had no gene match. This CDR3 is built from 13 residues. The CDR3 reads CASSRDRGDGYTF. CDR3 coding DNA: TGTGCCAGCAGTCGGGACAGGGGGGATGGCTACACCTTC.

This clone was seen a single time. V gene TRBV19 combines with J gene TRBJ1-1, with 10 bases that match TRBD1. Germline CDR1 and CDR2: LNHDA and SQIVND (reference sequence). The CDR3 is 15 residues long. After removal of 6 bases from V and 6 bases from J, the junction contained 10 bases not matched to a gene. Written as DNA, the CDR3 is TGTGCCAGTAGCCTACCCGGGACAGGGGCCGCTGAAGCTTTCTTT. Amino acid sequence: CASSLPGTGAAEAFF.

V is TRBV28 and J is TRBJ2-7; D remains unclear. The V gene lost 5 bases and the J gene lost 7 bases, with 24 bases spanning the gap. CDR3 length equals 16 residues. CDR1 is MDHEN, CDR2 SYDVKM, per germline. DNA for the CDR3: TGTGCCAGCAGTGCGGTCCTCGAGTCCCACGTGAGGGAGCAGTACTTC. Its translation is CASSAVLESHVREQYF.